The 3 T cell receptor beta chains in this list originate from one sample, sequenced in a study of blood T cell repertoires in COVID-19. Profiled with immunoSEQ multiplex PCR; TCRdb holds only in-frame clones, not every one. The profile shows roughly 86,000 clones, more than 75% of them singletons. The source material was peripheral blood. Receptors were obtained from a middle-aged man with acute or convalescent COVID-19.

The rearrangement uses TRBV5-6 and TRBJ1-2, with D perhaps matching TRBD1 (5 bases). The V gene lost 2 bases and the J gene lost 5 bases, with 7 bases spanning the gap. Germline V gene sequence: CDR1 SGHDT, CDR2 YYEEEE. This CDR3 has 12 amino acids. CDR3 region: CASSFAGYGYTF. As DNA, the CDR3 is TGTGCCAGCAGCTTTGCAGGGTATGGCTACACCTTC.

This clone was counted once. The V gene is TRBV5-1, the J gene TRBJ1-4; TRBD1 is a possible D gene (6 bases). Trimming cost V 1 base and J 8 bases, with 9 bases left between them. The CDR3 is 13 amino acids. The germline gives CDR1 SGHRS, CDR2 YFSETQ. In DNA, the CDR3 is TGCGCCAGCAGCTTGTCAGGGGACGAAAAACTGTTTTTT. This sequence encodes CASSLSGDEKLFF.

The chain carries TRBV5-4 and TRBJ1-6; possibly TRBD1 for D (5 bases). This CDR3 comprises 17 residues. Trimming stripped 0 bases from V and 3 bases from J, with 13 bases between. Germline CDR1 SGHNT, CDR2 YYREEE (reference sequence). CDR3 in amino acids: CASSLGGRGNYNSPLHF. CDR3 DNA sequence: TGTGCCAGCAGCTTGGGGGGTCGGGGGAACTATAATTCACCCCTCCACTTT.